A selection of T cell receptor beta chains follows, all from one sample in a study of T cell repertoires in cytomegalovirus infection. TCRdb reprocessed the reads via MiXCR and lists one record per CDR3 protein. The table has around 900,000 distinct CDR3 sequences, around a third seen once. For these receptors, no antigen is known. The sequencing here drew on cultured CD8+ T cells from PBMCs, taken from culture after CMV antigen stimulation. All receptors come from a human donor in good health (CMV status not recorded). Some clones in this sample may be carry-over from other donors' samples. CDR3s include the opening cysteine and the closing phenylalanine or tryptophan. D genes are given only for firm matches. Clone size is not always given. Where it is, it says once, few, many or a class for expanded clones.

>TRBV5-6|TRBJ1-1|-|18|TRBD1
CASSPTGTEFLGDTEAFF
TGTGCCAGCAGCCCAACCGGGACAGAATTCTTGGGGGACACTGAAGCTTTCTTT
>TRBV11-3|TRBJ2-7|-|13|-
CASSHGGTYEQYF
TGTGCCAGCAGCCACGGGGGCACCTACGAGCAGTACTTC
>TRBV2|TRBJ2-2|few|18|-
CASSVSAGFVSNTGELFF
TGTGCCAGCAGTGTATCCGCAGGGTTCGTATCGAACACCGGGGAGCTGTTTTTT
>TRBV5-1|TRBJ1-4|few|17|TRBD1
CASSLQGARATNEKLFF
TGCGCCAGCAGCTTACAGGGGGCAAGAGCAACTAATGAAAAACTGTTTTTT
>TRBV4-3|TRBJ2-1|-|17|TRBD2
CASSPSPGGGRYNEQFF
TGCGCCAGCAGCCCCTCCCCGGGAGGGGGTCGGTACAATGAGCAGTTCTTC
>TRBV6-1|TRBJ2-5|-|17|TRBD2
CASSRQGGLAGYETQYF
TGTGCCAGCTCCCGACAGGGAGGACTAGCGGGGTATGAGACCCAGTACTTC
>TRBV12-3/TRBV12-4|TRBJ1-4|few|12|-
CASRVLNEKLFF
TGTGCCAGCAGGGTCCTTAATGAAAAACTGTTTTTT
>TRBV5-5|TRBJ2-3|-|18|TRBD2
CASSPHGSGGPSTDTQYF
TGTGCCAGCAGCCCCCATGGTAGCGGGGGCCCCAGCACAGATACGCAGTATTTT
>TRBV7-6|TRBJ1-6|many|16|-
CASSPAGTANNSPLHF
TGTGCCAGCAGCCCCGCCGGGACCGCGAATAATTCACCCCTCCACTTT
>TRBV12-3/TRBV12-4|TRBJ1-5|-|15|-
CASSFPWGGNQPQHF
TGTGCCAGCAGTTTTCCCTGGGGCGGCAATCAGCCCCAGCATTTT
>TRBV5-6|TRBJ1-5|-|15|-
CASSLARARDQPQHF
TGTGCCAGCAGCTTGGCCAGGGCGAGGGATCAGCCCCAGCATTTT
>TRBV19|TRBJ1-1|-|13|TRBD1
CASSNDRGQVGFF
TGTGCCAGTAGTAACGACAGGGGCCAGGTCGGTTTCTTT
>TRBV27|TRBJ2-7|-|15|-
CASSLWAGSFNEQYF
TGTGCCAGCAGTTTATGGGCAGGGTCTTTCAACGAGCAGTACTTC
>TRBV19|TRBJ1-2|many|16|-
CASSTLWTWDDYGYTF
TGTGCCAGTAGTACCCTTTGGACATGGGACGACTATGGCTACACCTTC
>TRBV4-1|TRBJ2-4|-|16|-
CASSQELDLAKNIQYF
TGCGCCAGCAGCCAAGAGCTCGATCTAGCCAAAAACATTCAGTACTTC
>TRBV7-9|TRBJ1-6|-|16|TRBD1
CARTPLGQGGNSPLHF
TGTGCCCGCACCCCCCTCGGACAGGGAGGTAATTCACCCCTCCACTTT
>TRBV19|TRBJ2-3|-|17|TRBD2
CASPGLAETNHTDTQYF
TGTGCCAGCCCGGGACTAGCGGAAACAAATCACACAGATACGCAGTATTTT
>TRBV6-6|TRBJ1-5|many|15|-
CASSYSSSLNQPQHF
TGTGCCAGCAGTTACTCGAGCAGTTTGAATCAGCCCCAGCATTTT
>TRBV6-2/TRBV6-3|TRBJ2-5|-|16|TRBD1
CASSYPGTDPQETQYF
TGTGCCAGCAGTTACCCCGGGACAGATCCTCAAGAGACCCAGTACTTC
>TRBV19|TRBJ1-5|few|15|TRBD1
CASSTTGALGQPQHF
TGTGCCAGTAGTACGACAGGGGCCCTAGGTCAGCCCCAGCATTTT
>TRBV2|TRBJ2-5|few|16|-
CASQGEDNVNQETQYF
TGTGCCAGCCAGGGGGAGGATAACGTGAATCAAGAGACCCAGTACTTC
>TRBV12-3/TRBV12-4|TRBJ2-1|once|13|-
CASTLSNYNEQFF
TGTGCCAGCACCCTCAGTAACTACAATGAGCAGTTCTTC
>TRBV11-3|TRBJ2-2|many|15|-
CASSSHRENTGELFF
TGTGCCAGCAGCTCCCACCGAGAGAACACCGGGGAGCTGTTTTTT
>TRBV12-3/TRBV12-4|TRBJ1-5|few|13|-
CASSLKGSQPQHF
TGTGCCAGCAGTTTAAAGGGGAGTCAGCCCCAGCATTTT
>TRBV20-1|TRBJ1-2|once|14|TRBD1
CSASRDRVNYGYTF
TGCAGTGCTAGCCGGGACAGGGTGAACTATGGCTACACCTTC
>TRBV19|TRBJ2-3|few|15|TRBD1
CASSHWDRGTDTQYF
TGTGCCAGTAGTCATTGGGACAGGGGAACAGATACGCAGTATTTT
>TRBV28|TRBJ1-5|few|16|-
CASSLFRGKSNQPQHF
TGTGCCAGCAGTTTATTTAGGGGGAAAAGCAATCAGCCCCAGCATTTT
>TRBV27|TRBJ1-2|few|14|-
CASSPGSGFYGYTF
TGTGCCAGCAGCCCGGGGTCTGGATTCTATGGCTACACCTTC
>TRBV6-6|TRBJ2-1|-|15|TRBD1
CASSGRDRNYNEQFF
TGTGCCAGCAGTGGCCGGGACAGGAACTACAATGAGCAGTTCTTC
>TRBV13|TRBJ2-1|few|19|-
CASSRENGVYGGSYNEQFF
TGTGCCAGCAGCCGAGAGAACGGGGTGTACGGGGGCTCCTACAATGAGCAGTTCTTC
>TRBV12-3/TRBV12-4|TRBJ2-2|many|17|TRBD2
CASSFAGGRRGTGELFF
TGTGCCAGCAGTTTCGCGGGGGGCCGGCGGGGCACCGGGGAGCTGTTTTTT
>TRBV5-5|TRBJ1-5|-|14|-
CASSRTQENQPQHF
TGTGCCAGCAGCCGAACCCAGGAAAATCAGCCCCAGCATTTT
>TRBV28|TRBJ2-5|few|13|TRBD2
CASSLGPRGAQYF
TGTGCCAGCAGTTTAGGACCGCGGGGGGCCCAGTACTTC
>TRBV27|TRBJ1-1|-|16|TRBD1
CTSSFSTGGWNTEAFF
TGTACCAGCAGTTTCTCAACAGGGGGCTGGAACACTGAAGCTTTCTTT
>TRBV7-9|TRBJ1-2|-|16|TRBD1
CASSSLTGGADYGYTF
TGTGCCAGCAGCTCTCTTACAGGGGGCGCGGACTATGGCTACACCTTC
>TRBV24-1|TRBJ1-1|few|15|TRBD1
CATSDSRTGGTEAFF
TGTGCCACCAGTGATTCTCGGACAGGGGGTACCGAAGCTTTCTTT
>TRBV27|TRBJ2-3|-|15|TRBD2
CASRWLAVGTDTQYF
TGTGCCAGCAGGTGGCTAGCGGTGGGCACAGATACGCAGTATTTT
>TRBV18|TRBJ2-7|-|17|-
CASSPPSLKDQSYEQYF
TGTGCCAGCTCACCACCGAGCCTTAAAGACCAATCCTACGAGCAGTACTTC
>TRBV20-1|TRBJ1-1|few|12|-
CSAPYRGTEAFF
TGCAGTGCACCCTATCGGGGCACTGAAGCTTTCTTT
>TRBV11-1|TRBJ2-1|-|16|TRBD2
CASSLGYWTSEVEQFF
TGTGCCAGCAGCTTAGGTTACTGGACTAGCGAGGTTGAGCAGTTCTTC
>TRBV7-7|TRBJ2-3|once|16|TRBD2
CASSSTSGGAGDTQYF
TGTGCTAGCAGCTCGACTAGCGGGGGGGCCGGAGATACGCAGTATTTT
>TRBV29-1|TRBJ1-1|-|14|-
CSVCRSPANTEAFF
TGCAGCGTTTGTCGTTCGCCGGCGAACACTGAAGCTTTCTTT
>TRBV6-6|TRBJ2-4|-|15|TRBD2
CASSYLPGGKNIQYF
TGTGCCAGCAGTTATCTCCCGGGGGGGAAAAACATTCAGTACTTC
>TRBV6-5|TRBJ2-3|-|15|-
CASSPLSGAADTQYF
TGTGCCAGCAGTCCCCTGTCGGGGGCGGCAGATACGCAGTATTTT
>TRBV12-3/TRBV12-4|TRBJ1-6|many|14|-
CASSRDTSNSPLHF
TGTGCCAGCAGCCGGGACACCTCTAATTCACCCCTCCACTTT
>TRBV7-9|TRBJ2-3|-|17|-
CASSLVSANWGTDTQYF
TGTGCCAGCAGCTTAGTCTCGGCTAACTGGGGCACAGATACGCAGTATTTT
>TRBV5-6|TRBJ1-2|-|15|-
CASSFGTTPGKGYTF
TGTGCCAGCAGCTTCGGGACTACCCCTGGAAAAGGCTACACCTTC
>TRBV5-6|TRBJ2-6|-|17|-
CASEESGLISGANVLTF
TGTGCCAGCGAAGAATCAGGGTTAATTTCTGGGGCCAACGTCCTGACTTTC
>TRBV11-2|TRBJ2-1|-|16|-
CASSLLFLAGEKEQFF
TGTGCCAGCAGCTTACTATTCTTGGCAGGGGAAAAAGAGCAGTTCTTC
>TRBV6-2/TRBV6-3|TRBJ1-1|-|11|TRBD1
CASSRDSEAFF
TGTGCCAGCAGTAGGGACAGTGAAGCTTTCTTT
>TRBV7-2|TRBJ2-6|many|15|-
CASSWMASGANVLTF
TGTGCCAGCAGTTGGATGGCCTCTGGGGCCAACGTCCTGACTTTC